This T cell receptor beta chain was sequenced for a study of blood T cell repertoires in COVID-19. V dropped 1 base and J dropped 6; count of bases not matched to a gene: 12. The length of the CDR3 is 17 residues. Per the germline V gene, CDR1 is SGHDT and CDR2 is YYEEEE. Individuals aged roughly 18 to 95 years were recruited from 24 US areas. Data came from immunoSEQ multiplex PCR; TCRdb stores just in-frame clones and leaves some out. The data show some 160,000 clones, with about 85% seen just once and roughly 8.6% held by the top ten. The V gene is TRBV5-6, the J gene TRBJ2-1, with TRBD2 matching 8 bases. The sequenced sample was PBMCs or T cells enriched from blood (not recorded which). The origin of this receptor is a woman aged 50 to 65 who had recovered from COVID-19. The CDR3 sequence is CASSLFFGTSTGNEQFF. DNA for the CDR3: TGTGCCAGCAGCTTGTTCTTCGGGACTAGTACAGGCAATGAGCAGTTCTTC.